This T cell receptor (beta chain) was obtained from a study of human versus mouse CDR3 diversity and MHC coevolution (dated by TCRdb to about 2017). In the study overall: The immunoSEQ assay was reported to detect one in 200,000 T cells and to minimize amplification bias from multiplex PCR. Across the mouse and human samples, each sample yielded between about 5.5 x 10^6 and 1.8 x 10^7 valid reads. Human naive CD4 T cell repertoires were used as a reference for TCR selection on multiple MHC II alleles and were compared with human-TCR-locus transgenic mice carrying single MHC II. The human cohort comprised three healthy volunteer blood donors, one aged 30 to 40, one aged 40 to 50 and one aged 60 to 70 at collection. What the work shows at the level of the full study, not this receptor alone: Among all the groups compared, the lowest clonal inequality scores came from most of the three human donors. iCHAO1 estimates gave humans the largest TCR beta repertoire, some 1.5 million clonotypes, attributed likely to selection by multiple MHC II molecules. Repertoire diversity was not regarded as directly comparable between humans and mice because human T cells were selected on several MHC II alleles. On average, humans had more CDR3 deletions and insertions than mice, indicating greater exonuclease and TdT activity.

Fluorescence-activated cell sorting was used to isolate naive CD4 T cells, defined as CD45RO-negative and CD62L-positive, from PBMCs. About 50 ml of fresh peripheral blood was collected from each donor, and PBMCs were isolated by Ficoll density centrifugation. Cell sorting was carried out on a FACSAria III instrument, and a purity above 85% was achieved for all samples. The QIAGEN blood and tissue kit was used to extract genomic DNA from the sorted cells, and that DNA was then quantified on a NanoDrop 1000. The immunoSEQ platform deep sequenced and quantified TCR alpha and beta chains by multiplex PCR of genomic DNA. The original methods were these. Annotation of the TCR sequences relied on IMGT gene and region definitions. As a stand-in for the preselection repertoire, out-of-frame rearrangements were used and set against in-frame clonotypes. Repertoire size was estimated with the iCHAO1 estimator supplied with the immunoSEQ platform. A Gini index, which is based on the Lorenz curve, was applied to in-frame amino acid clonotypes to measure clonal inequality. The intersect function of the R package tcR was used to count shared clonotypes, and the Jaccard index was used to score similarity. V, J and V-J usage frequencies went into a principal component analysis run with the R prcomp function, with no normalization applied. Held by TCRdb, this immuneACCESS table contains in-frame sequences only and omits some clones. Under half of the omission traces to an unresolved V gene where checked; the cause of the rest is unknown. V and J calls and clone size are given by that table; D and trimming were obtained from the DNA. The sample profile shows some 80,000 clones; 85% to 95% of them were found once. The ten biggest clones cover more than 0.13% of the sample.

As regards this clone: Its antigen is not yet known. No base quality information exists; no much larger clone differs at one position.

Sequencing was performed on naive CD4+ T cells from blood. In light of the paper, this sample's cell subset or site label describes: CD45RO-negative CD62L-positive naive CD4 T cells. The origin of this receptor is a person aged 30 to 69 in good health.

The CDR3 region reads CSVEAGGGLHGAFF. The sequenced DNA is TGCAGCGTTGAAGCAGGGGGCGGACTTCACGGGGCTTTCTTT. This receptor chain uses TRBV29-1 and TRBJ1-1, and 8 bases in between align with TRBD1. CDR1 and CDR2, per the germline V gene, are SQVTM and ANQGSEA. The CDR3 goes from the cysteine to the phenylalanine over 14 residues. Left in the record is the CDR3 DNA by itself, 42 bases read in frame from the first base. V lost 1 base and J lost 11 bases, and the count of bases not matched to a germline gene is 12.